The following is a T cell receptor (beta chain) sequence with its context. Its cognate antigen has yet to be identified. No base quality values were provided; no much bigger clone lies one nucleotide off. The sample belongs to a study of blood T cell repertoires in COVID-19 (dated by TCRdb to 2019 to 2021). About the full investigation: Samples covering the acute and convalescent phases of COVID-19 were provided by collaborators in the United States, Italy and Spain. The prospective study material was composed of cDNA or gDNA derived from T cells, B-cell-depleted T cells, or PBMCs. Deeply sampled blood TCRbeta repertoires from subjects exposed to, actively infected with, or recovered from COVID-19 were included in the dataset. The repertoires were made available in a free public database intended to serve as a resource for research on the immune response to SARS-CoV-2. The samples were drawn from two sources: the first 160 participants of the ongoing ImmuneRACE study, and 1,254 subjects contributed by 6 global collaborators. Sample metadata almost always included a de-identified subject ID, COVID-19 status, age in years and sex. Where available, HLA class I and class II types were obtained from metadata supplied by the sample provider rather than from assay-based typing.

Points the paper makes about the study in general: How much clinical and demographic metadata was included differed by source and by participant, and the metadata was provided uncurated.

V ends up 5 bases short and J 0 bases short, with an unmatched junction base count of 5. The CDR3 sequence holds 15 residues, the cysteine and phenylalanine included. Only the CDR3 part of the read is kept: 45 bases, read in frame from the first base. The germline V gene supplies CDR1 SGHRS and CDR2 YFSETQ. In the prospective study, participants were about 18 to 95 years old, resided in approximately 25 geographic areas of the United States, and were enrolled through a virtual design. In the prospective study, participants were assigned to cohorts based on the clinical history participants reported in a screening survey and a study questionnaire. Recovered participants in ImmuneRACE Cohort 3 were defined by two consecutive negative NP/OP PCR tests, clearance by a healthcare professional, or resolution of symptoms. Each participant in the prospective study had whole blood, serum and a nasopharyngeal or oropharyngeal swab collected by mobile phlebotomists. Prospective study participants could optionally give additional blood draws and questionnaires over an approximately 2-month period. Prospective study blood samples were shipped either frozen or at room temperature before DNA extraction.

The immunoSEQ Assay, a bias-controlled multiplex PCR, was used to amplify TCRbeta CDR3 regions from genomic DNA. In the paper's pipeline: Nucleated cell counts per sample were estimated from amplification of reference gene primers within the assay. To quantify the absolute abundance of each unique TCRbeta CDR3 rearrangement, sequence reads were collapsed and filtered. For each sample, productive Simpson clonality was calculated as the square root of Simpson's diversity index across productive rearrangements. TCRdb stores this immuneACCESS table with in-frame sequences only. Part of the clones is absent; in the studies checked, under half of the shortfall reflects unresolved V genes, and no reason is known for the rest. The V and J calls and clone size are taken from that table; D and trimming were inferred from the DNA. This sample comprises about 400,000 clones, roughly nine tenths of them detected only once. Together, the top ten hold 1.5% to 2% of the sample.

This sequence originates from a woman aged 25 to 39 who had recovered from COVID-19. The chain was built from TRBV5-1 and TRBJ2-1, with 7 bases aligning to TRBD2. Source material: PBMCs or T cells enriched from blood (not recorded which). The sequenced DNA: TGCGCCAGCAGTCCAGCGGGGAGCTCCTACAATGAGCAGTTCTTC. The resulting protein is CASSPAGSSYNEQFF.